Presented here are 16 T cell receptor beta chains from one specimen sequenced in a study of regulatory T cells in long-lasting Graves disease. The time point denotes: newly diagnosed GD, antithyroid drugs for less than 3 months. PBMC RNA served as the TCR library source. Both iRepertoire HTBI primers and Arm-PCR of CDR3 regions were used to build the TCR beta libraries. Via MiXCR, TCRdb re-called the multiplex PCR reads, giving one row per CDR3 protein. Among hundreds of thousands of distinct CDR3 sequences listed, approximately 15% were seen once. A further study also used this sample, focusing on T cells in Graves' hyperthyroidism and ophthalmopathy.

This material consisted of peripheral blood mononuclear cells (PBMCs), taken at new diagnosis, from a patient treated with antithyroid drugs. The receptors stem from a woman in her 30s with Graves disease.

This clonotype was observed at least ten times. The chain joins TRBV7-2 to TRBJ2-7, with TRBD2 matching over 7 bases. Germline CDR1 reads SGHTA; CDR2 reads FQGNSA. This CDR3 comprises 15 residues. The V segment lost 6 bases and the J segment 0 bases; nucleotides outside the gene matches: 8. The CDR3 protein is CASRPSGISSYEQYF. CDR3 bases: TGTGCCAGCAGACCAAGCGGGATTAGCTCCTACGAGCAGTACTTC.

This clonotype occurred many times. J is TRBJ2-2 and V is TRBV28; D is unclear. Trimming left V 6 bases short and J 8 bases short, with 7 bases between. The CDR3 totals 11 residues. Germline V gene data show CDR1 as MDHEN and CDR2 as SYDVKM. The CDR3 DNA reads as TGTGCCAGCAGCTTAGCAGGGGAGCTGTTTTTT. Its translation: CASSLAGELFF.

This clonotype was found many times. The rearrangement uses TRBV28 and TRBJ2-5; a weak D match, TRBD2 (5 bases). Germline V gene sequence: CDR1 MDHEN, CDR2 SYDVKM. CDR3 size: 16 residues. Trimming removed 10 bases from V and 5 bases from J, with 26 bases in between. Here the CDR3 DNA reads TGTGCCATCAGACCCATGACCAGAGGGCCCTCGGAGACCCAGTACTTC. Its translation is CAIRPMTRGPSETQYF.

CDR3 protein: CASSGMMLAGDNEQFF. The CDR3 bases are TGTGCCAGCAGTGGGATGATGTTAGCGGGAGACAATGAGCAGTTCTTC. V and J are TRBV28 and TRBJ2-1, with 9 bases fitting TRBD2. The length of the CDR3 is 16 residues. Losses at the gene ends were 5 bases for V and 5 bases for J; bases not matched to a gene: 10. Germline loops: CDR1 MDHEN, CDR2 SYDVKM. Looking up the rest from reference TRBV28 and TRBJ2-1 gives the full variable domain: DVKVTQSSRYLVKRTGEKVFLECVQDMDHENMFWYRQDPGLGLRLIYFSYDVKMKEKGDIPEGYSVSREKKERFSLILESASTNQTSMYLCASSGMMLAGDNEQFFGPGTRLTVL.

CDR3 coding DNA: TGCAGTGCTAGAGCAGAGACAGGGGGGACTGAAGCTTTCTTT. Amino acids: CSARAETGGTEAFF. V is TRBV20-1 and J is TRBJ1-1, with 9 positions matching TRBD1. From germline, CDR1 is DFQATT and CDR2 SNEGSKA (reference sequence). V lost 1 base and J lost 5; bases outside the gene matches: 5. CDR3 length equals 14 residues.

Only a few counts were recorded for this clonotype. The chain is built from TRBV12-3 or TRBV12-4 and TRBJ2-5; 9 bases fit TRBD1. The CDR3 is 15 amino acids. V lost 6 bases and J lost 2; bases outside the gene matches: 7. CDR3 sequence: CASRLTGQGQETQYF. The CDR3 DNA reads TGTGCCAGCAGATTAACGGGACAGGGACAAGAGACCCAGTACTTC.

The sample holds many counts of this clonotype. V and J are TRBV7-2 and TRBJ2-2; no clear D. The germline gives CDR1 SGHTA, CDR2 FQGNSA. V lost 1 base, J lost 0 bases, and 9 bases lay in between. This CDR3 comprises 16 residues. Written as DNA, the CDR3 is TGTGCCAGCAGCTTAGTAGGCTTACCGAACACCGGGGAGCTGTTTTTT. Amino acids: CASSLVGLPNTGELFF.

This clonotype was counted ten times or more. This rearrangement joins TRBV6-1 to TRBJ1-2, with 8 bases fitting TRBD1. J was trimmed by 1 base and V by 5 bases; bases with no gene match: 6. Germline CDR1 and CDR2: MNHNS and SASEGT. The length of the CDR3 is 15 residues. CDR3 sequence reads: CASSRPGQGNYGYTF. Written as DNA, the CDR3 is TGTGCCAGCAGTCGACCCGGACAGGGTAACTATGGCTACACCTTC.

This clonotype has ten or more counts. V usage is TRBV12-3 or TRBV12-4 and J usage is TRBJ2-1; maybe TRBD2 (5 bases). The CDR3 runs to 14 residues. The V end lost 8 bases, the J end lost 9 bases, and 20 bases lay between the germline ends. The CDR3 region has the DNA TGTGCCAGCCTCAAAGAGGACGCACGGGGTGAGCAGTTCTTC. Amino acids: CASLKEDARGEQFF.

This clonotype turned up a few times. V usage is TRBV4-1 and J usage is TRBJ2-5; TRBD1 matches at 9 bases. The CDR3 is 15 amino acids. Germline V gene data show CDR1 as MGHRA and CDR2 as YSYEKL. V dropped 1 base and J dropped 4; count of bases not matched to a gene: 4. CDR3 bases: TGCGCCAGCAGCCAAGCCGGGACAGGGCGAGAGACCCAGTACTTC. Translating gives CASSQAGTGRETQYF.

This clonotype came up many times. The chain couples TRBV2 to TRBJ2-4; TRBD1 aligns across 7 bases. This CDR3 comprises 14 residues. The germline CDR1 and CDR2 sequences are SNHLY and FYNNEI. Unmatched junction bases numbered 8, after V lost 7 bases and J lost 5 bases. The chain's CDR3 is CASMGETGQNIQYF. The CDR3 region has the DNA TGTGCCAGCATGGGGGAGACAGGGCAAAACATTCAGTACTTC.

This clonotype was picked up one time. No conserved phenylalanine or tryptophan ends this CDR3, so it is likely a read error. The CDR3 bases are TGTGCCAGCAGCCCCTCAACCGGTAATGAAAAACTGTTTCTT. It specifies CASSPSTGNEKLFL. J is TRBJ1-4 and V is TRBV7-9; D is unclear. Germline V gene data show CDR1 as SEHNR and CDR2 as FQNEAQ (reference sequence). V was trimmed by 5 bases and J by 4 bases, leaving 11 bases between them. The CDR3 sequence is 14 residues long.

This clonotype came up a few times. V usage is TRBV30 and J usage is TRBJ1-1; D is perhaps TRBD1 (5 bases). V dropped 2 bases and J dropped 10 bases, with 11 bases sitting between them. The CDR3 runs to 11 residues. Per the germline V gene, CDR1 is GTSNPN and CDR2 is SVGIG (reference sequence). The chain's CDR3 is CAWSPGGGAFF. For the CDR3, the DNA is TGTGCCTGGAGTCCGGGGGGAGGAGCTTTCTTT.

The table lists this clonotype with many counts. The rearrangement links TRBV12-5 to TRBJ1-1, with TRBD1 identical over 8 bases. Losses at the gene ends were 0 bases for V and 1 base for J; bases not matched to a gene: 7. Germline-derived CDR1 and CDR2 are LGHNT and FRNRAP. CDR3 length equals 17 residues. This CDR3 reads CASGLVGQGGGNTEAFF. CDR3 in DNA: TGTGCTAGTGGTTTGGTAGGACAGGGAGGGGGGAACACTGAAGCTTTCTTT.

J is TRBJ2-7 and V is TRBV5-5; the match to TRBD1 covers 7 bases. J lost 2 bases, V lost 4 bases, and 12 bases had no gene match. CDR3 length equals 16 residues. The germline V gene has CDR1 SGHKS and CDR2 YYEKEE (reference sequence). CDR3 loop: CASSPISGTAPYEQYF. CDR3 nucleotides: TGTGCCAGCAGCCCCATTTCTGGGACAGCCCCCTACGAGCAGTACTTC.

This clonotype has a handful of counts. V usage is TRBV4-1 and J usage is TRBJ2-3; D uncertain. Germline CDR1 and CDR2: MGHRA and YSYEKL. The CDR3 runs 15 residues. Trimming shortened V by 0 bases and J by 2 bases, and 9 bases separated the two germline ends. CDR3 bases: TGCGCCAGCAGCCAAGAGTCCGGGCTCACAGATACGCAGTATTTT. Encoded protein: CASSQESGLTDTQYF.